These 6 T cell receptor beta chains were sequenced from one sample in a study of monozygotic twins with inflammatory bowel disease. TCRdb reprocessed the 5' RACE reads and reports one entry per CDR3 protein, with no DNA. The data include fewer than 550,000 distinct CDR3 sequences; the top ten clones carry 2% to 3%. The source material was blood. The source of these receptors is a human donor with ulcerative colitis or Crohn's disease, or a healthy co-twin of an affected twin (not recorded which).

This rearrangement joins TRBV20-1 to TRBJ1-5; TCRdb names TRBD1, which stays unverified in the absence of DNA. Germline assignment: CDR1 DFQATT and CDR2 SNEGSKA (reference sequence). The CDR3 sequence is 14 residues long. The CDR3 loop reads CSARTGILNQPQHF.

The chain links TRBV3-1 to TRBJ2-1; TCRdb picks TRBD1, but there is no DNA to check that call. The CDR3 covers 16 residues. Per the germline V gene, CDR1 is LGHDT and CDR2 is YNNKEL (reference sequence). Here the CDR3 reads CASSQVGRVRESEQFF.

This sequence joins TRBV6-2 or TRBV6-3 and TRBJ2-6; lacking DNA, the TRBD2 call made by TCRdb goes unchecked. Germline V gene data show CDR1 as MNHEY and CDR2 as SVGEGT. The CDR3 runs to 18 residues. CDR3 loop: CASTQRDFTSEGANVLTF.

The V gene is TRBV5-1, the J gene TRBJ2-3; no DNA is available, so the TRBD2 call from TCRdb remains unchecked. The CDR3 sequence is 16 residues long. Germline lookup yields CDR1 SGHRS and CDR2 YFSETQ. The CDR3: CASSLGGSLNTDTQYF.

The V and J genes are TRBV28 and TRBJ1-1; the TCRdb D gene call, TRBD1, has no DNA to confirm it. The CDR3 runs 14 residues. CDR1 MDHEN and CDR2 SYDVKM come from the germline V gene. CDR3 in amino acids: CASTGSGLNTEAFF.

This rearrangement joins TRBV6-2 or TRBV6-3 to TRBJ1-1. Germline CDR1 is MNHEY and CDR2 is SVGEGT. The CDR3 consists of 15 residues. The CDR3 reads CASTLSLGFNTEAFF.